The present TCR beta chain was sequenced within a study of T cell responses to AZD1222 COVID-19 vaccine. The assay was immunoSEQ multiplex PCR, and TCRdb's table has in-frame clones only and misses some. This repertoire shows about 120,000 clones, roughly 87% found once; its top ten account for roughly 7.4%. Germline CDR1 MGHRA, CDR2 YSYEKL. Trimming cost V 1 base and J 13 bases, with 22 bases left between them. The CDR3 loop spans 16 amino acids. General study findings and limits: Unmutated variant regions are reportedly targeted by nearly half of spike-specific TCRs. It should be noted that donors were predominantly white British and more often female, and clonal diversity was possibly underestimated. Following two doses of AZD1222, Spike-specific TCR breadth and depth rose.

Concerning this clone: Its matching antigen is unknown.

This TCR derives from an adult in good health. The sequences come from peripheral blood, collected on day 0 of AZD1222 vaccination. V is TRBV4-1 and J is TRBJ1-4; perhaps TRBD1 as D (6 bases). CDR3: CASSQALRGPQEGLFF. CDR3 bases: TGCGCCAGCAGCCAAGCCCTCAGGGGACCTCAGGAAGGACTGTTTTTT.